Following are 12 T cell receptor beta chains from one sample sequenced in a study of monozygotic twins with inflammatory bowel disease. TCRdb re-called the 5' RACE reads and gives one entry per CDR3 protein, without DNA. This sample's table has roughly 320,000 distinct CDR3 sequences. Sequencing was carried out using blood. All receptors derive from a human donor with ulcerative colitis or Crohn's disease, or a healthy co-twin of an affected twin (not recorded which).

The chain combines TRBV19 with TRBJ2-1. Germline CDR1 LNHDA, CDR2 SQIVND (reference sequence). The CDR3 consists of 14 residues. This chain's CDR3 is CASSISWSNNEQFF.

The V call is TRBV10-3, the J call TRBJ1-1; as DNA is missing, the TRBD1 call by TCRdb cannot be tested. The CDR3 consists of 14 residues. Germline assignment: CDR1 ENHRY and CDR2 SYGVKD. The CDR3 region is CAISAGLPVTEAFF.

This chain connects TRBV3-1 to TRBJ1-5. The germline V gene has CDR1 LGHDT and CDR2 YNNKEL (reference sequence). This CDR3 has 15 residues. The CDR3 spells CASSQEGNSNQPQHF.

The V call is TRBV20-1, the J call TRBJ1-5; no DNA is available, so the TRBD1 call from TCRdb remains unchecked. Germline V CDR1 and CDR2: DFQATT, SNEGSKA (reference sequence). This CDR3 contains 13 residues. This chain's CDR3 is CSANRGLNQPQHF.

The chain employs TRBV5-1 and TRBJ1-2. The germline CDR1 and CDR2 sequences are SGHRS and YFSETQ. This CDR3 region has 14 residues. This CDR3 is CASSREGTDYGYTF.

The V call is TRBV29-1, the J call TRBJ2-3; TCRdb designates TRBD2, a call that cannot be tested without DNA. The length of the CDR3 is 15 residues. Germline values: CDR1 SQVTM, CDR2 ANQGSEA. This CDR3 reads CSVEEGAAPTDTQYF.

The rearrangement links TRBV12-3 or TRBV12-4 to TRBJ1-4; TCRdb gives TRBD1 as the D gene, but with no DNA this cannot be confirmed. The length of the CDR3 is 16 residues. CDR3 residues: CASTRKGITTNEKLFF.

The chain carries TRBV6-1 and TRBJ2-2; checking the TCRdb D call of TRBD2 is not possible without DNA. Germline values: CDR1 MNHNS, CDR2 SASEGT. The CDR3 runs to 14 residues. CDR3 residues: CASRVRADTGELFF.

This chain connects TRBV19 to TRBJ2-4. The CDR3 is 13 amino acids. CDR1 and CDR2 (germline): LNHDA, SQIVND (reference sequence). This chain's CDR3 is CASSRLAENIQYF.

The gene calls are TRBV3-1 and TRBJ1-3; TCRdb's assignment of TRBD1 cannot be checked, as there is no DNA. CDR3 size: 14 residues. Per germline, CDR1 LGHDT and CDR2 YNNKEL (reference sequence). This CDR3 reads CASSQGRAGNTIYF.

The chain couples TRBV7-2 to TRBJ2-7; TCRdb gives TRBD2 as the D gene, but with no DNA this cannot be confirmed. CDR1 SGHTA and CDR2 FQGNSA come from the germline V gene. This CDR3 spans 12 amino acids. CDR3 protein: CASGTQTYEQYF.

This chain joins TRBV27 and TRBJ2-5; there is no DNA to check the TCRdb D call of TRBD1. Germline V gives CDR1 MNHEY, CDR2 SMNVEV (reference sequence). CDR3 length equals 16 residues. The chain's CDR3 is CASSKPGTGGGQTQYF.